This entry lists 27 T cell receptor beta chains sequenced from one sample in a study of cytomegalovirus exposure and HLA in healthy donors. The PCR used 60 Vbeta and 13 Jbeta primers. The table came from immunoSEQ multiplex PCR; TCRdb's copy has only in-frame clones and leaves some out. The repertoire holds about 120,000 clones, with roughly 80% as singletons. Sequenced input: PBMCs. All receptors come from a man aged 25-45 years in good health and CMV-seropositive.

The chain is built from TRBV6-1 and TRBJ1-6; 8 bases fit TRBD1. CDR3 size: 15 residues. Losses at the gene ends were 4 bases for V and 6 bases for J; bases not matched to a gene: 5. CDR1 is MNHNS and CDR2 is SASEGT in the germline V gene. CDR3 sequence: CASSARTGRNSPLHF. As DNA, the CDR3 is TGTGCCAGCAGTGCGAGGACAGGGCGTAATTCACCCCTCCACTTT.

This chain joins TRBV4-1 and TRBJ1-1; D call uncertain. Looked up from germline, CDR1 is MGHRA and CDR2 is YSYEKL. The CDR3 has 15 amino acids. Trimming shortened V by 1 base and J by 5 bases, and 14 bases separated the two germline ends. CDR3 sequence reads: CASSQGVTGWTEAFF. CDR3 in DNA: TGCGCCAGCAGCCAAGGAGTGACGGGATGGACTGAAGCTTTCTTT.

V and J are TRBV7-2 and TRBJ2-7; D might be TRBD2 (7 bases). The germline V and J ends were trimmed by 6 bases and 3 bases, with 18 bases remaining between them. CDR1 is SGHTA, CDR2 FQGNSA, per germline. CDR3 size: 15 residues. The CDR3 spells CASRPKGGTLYEQYF. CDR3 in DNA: TGTGCCAGCAGACCCAAGGGGGGGACTCTCTACGAGCAGTACTTC.

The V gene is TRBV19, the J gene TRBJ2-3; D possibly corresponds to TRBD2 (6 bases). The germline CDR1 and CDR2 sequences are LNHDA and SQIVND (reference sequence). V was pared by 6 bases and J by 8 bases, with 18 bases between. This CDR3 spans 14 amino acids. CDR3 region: CASRGRRVSSTQYF. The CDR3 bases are TGTGCCAGTAGAGGACGGAGGGTTTCGAGTACGCAGTATTTT.

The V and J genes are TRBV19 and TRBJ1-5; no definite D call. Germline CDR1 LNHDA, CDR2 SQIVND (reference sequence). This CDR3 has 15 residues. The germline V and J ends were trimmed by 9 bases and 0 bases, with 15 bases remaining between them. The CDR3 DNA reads TGTGCCAGCCGGCGGTCGGGGTTTAGCAATCAGCCCCAGCATTTT. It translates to CASRRSGFSNQPQHF.

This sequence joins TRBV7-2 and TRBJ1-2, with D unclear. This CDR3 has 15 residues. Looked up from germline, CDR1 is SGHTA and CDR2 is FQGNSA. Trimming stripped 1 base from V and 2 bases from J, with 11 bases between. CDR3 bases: TGTGCCAGCAGCTTAGGCCGACAACAGAACTATGGCTACACCTTC. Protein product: CASSLGRQQNYGYTF.

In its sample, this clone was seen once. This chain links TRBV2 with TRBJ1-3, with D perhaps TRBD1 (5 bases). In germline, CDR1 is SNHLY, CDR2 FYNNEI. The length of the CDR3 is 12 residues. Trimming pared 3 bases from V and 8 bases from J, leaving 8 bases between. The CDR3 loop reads CASSDEGDTIYF. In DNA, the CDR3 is TGTGCCAGCAGTGATGAAGGGGACACCATATATTTT.

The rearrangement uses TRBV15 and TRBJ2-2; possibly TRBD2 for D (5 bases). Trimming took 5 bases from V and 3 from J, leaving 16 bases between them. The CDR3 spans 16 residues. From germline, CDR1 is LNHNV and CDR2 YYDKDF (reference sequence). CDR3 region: CATSERGQRHTGELFF. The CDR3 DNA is TGTGCCACCAGCGAGAGAGGGCAGCGTCACACCGGGGAGCTGTTTTTT.

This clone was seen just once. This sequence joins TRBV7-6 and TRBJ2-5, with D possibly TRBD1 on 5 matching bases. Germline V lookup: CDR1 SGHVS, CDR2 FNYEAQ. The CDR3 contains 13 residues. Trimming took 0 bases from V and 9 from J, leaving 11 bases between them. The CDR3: CASSLARDRAQYF. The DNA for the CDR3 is TGTGCCAGCAGCTTAGCCAGGGATCGTGCCCAGTACTTC.

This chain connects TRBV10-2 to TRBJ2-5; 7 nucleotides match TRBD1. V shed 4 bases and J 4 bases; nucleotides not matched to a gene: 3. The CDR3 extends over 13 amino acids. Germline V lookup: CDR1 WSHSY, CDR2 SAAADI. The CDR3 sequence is CASSGDSGETQYF. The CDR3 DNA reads TGCGCCAGCAGTGGGGACAGTGGAGAGACCCAGTACTTC.

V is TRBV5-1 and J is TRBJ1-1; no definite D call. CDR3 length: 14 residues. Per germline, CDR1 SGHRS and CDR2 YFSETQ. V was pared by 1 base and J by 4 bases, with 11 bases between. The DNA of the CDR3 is TGCGCCAGCAGCTTGACAGCACATGTCACTGAAGCTTTCTTT. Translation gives CASSLTAHVTEAFF.

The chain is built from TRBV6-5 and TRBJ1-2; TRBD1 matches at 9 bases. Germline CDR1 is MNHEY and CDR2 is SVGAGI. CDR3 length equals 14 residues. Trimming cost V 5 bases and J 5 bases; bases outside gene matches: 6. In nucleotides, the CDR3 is TGTGCCAGCAGTGTTCCACAGGGGGCGTATGGCTACACCTTC. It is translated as CASSVPQGAYGYTF.

This CDR3 reads CASSQDLREGSYEQYV. In DNA, the CDR3 is TGTGCCAGCAGCCAAGATCTTCGGGAGGGCTCCTACGAGCAGTACGTC. V is TRBV4-2 and J is TRBJ2-7, with TRBD2 matching over 8 bases. Unmatched junction bases numbered 4, after V lost 0 bases and J lost 0 bases. The CDR3 has 16 amino acids. CDR1 and CDR2 (germline): LGHNA, YNFKEQ.

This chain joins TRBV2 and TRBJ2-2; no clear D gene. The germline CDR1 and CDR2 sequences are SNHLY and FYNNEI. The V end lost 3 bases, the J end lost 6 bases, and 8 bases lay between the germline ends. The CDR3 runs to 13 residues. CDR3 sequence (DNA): TGTGCCAGCAGTGACTATTTTCCCGGGGAGCTGTTTTTT. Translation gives CASSDYFPGELFF.

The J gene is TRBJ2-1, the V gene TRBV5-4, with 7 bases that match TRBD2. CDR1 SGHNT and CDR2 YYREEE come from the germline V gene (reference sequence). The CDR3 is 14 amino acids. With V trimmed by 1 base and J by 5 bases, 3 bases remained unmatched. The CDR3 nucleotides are TGTGCCAGCAGCTTGCGGGGGGTAGACAATGAGCAGTTCTTC. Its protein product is CASSLRGVDNEQFF.

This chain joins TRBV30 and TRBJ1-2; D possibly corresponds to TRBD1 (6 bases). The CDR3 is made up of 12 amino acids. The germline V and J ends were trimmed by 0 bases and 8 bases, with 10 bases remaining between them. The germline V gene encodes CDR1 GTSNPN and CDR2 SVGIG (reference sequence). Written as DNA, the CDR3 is TGTGCCTGGAGTGTACGCAGGGGAGGCTACACCTTC. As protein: CAWSVRRGGYTF. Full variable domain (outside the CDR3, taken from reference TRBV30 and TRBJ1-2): SQTIHQWPATLVQPVGSPLSLECTVEGTSNPNLYWYRQAAGRGLQLLFYSVGIGQISSEVPQNLSASRPQDRQFILSSKKLLLSDSGFYLCAWSVRRGGYTFGSGTRLTVV.

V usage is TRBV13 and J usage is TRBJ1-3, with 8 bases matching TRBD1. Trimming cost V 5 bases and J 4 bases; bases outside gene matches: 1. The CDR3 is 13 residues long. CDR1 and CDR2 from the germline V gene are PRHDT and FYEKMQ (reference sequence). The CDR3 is CASSAGGGNTIYF. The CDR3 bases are TGTGCCAGCAGCGCAGGGGGCGGAAACACCATATATTTT.

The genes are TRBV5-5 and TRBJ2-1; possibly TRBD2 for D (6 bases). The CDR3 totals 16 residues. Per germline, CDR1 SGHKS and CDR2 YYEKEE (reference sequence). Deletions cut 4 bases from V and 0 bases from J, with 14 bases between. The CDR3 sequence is CASSRRAGSSYNEQFF. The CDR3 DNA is TGTGCCAGCAGCCGGAGGGCAGGCAGCTCCTACAATGAGCAGTTCTTC.

The CDR3 DNA sequence: TGTGCCAGCAGCTTTGACAGGGAGATTGGTAATTCACCCCTCCACTTT. As protein: CASSFDREIGNSPLHF. The chain combines TRBV28 with TRBJ1-6; 7 bases line up with TRBD1. Germline CDR1 reads MDHEN; CDR2 reads SYDVKM. The CDR3 spans 16 residues. V gave up 6 bases and J gave up 6 bases; unmatched junction bases: 11.

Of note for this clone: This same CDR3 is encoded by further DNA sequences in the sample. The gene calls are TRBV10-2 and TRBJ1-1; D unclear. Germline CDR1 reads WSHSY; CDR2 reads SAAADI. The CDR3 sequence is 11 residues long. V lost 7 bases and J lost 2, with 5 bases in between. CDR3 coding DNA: TGCGCCAGCACCCAAAACACTGAAGCTTTCTTT. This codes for CASTQNTEAFF.

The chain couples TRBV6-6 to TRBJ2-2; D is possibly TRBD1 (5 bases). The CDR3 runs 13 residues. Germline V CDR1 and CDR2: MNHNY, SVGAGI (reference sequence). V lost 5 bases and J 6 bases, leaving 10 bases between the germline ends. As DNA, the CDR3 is TGTGCCAGCAGTCGTGACAGCGCCGGGGAGCTGTTTTTT. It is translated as CASSRDSAGELFF.

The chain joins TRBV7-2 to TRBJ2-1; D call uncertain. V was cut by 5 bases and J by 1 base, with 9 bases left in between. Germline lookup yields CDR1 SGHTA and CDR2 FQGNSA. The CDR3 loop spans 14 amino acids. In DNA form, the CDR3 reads TGTGCCAGCAGCAAACCTACTTCCTACAATGAGCAGTTCTTC. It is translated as CASSKPTSYNEQFF.

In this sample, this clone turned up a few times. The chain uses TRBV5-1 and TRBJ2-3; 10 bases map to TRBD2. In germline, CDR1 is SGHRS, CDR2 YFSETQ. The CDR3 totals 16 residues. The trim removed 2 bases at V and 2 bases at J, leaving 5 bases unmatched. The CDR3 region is CASSFTAGGTTDTQYF. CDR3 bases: TGCGCCAGCAGCTTTACAGCGGGAGGGACCACAGATACGCAGTATTTT.

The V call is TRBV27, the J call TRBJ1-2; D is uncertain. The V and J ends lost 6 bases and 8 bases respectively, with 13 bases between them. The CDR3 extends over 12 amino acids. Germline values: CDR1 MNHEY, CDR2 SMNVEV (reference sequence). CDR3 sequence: CASSSHLGGYTF. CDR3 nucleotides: TGTGCCAGCAGCTCCCACCTTGGCGGCTACACCTTC.

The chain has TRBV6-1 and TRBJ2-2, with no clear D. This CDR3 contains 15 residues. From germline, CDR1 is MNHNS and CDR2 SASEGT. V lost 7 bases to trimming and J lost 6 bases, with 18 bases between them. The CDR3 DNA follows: TGTGCCAGCAACCCCGAGGTAGTATCTCCCGGGGAGCTGTTTTTT. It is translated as CASNPEVVSPGELFF.

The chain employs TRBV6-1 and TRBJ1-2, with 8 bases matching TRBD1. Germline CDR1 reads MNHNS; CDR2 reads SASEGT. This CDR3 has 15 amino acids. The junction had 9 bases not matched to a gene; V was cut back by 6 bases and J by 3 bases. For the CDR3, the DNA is TGTGCCAGCAGCGAGGGGACAGGCAGATACTATGGCTACACCTTC. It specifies CASSEGTGRYYGYTF.

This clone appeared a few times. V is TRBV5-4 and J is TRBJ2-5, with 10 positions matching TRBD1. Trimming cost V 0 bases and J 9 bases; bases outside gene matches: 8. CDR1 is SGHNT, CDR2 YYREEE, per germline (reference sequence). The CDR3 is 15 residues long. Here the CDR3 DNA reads TGTGCCAGCAGCTTGGGACAGGGGGCCTTTACGGCCCAGTACTTC. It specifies CASSLGQGAFTAQYF.